The 5 T cell receptor beta chains presented below share a single source sample, sequenced in a study of blood T cell repertoires in COVID-19. Clones were read by immunoSEQ multiplex PCR, and TCRdb kept only the in-frame ones, dropping some. The table lists fewer than 300,000 clones, around 84% of them singletons. The sample was peripheral blood. These receptors originate from a man aged 50-60 years with COVID-19, enrolled during active disease.

The chain uses TRBV19 and TRBJ2-2; 12 bases agree with TRBD2. The V gene's germline CDR1 is LNHDA and CDR2 SQIVND (reference sequence). The CDR3 totals 16 residues. Germline trimming cut 5 bases from V and 4 bases from J; bases unmatched to any gene: 5. The CDR3 reads CASSLRLAGATGELFF. DNA of the CDR3: TGTGCCAGTAGTCTAAGACTAGCGGGAGCCACCGGGGAGCTGTTTTTT.

V usage is TRBV19 and J usage is TRBJ1-3; possible D gene TRBD1, 6 bases. V gave up 0 bases and J gave up 0 bases, with 18 bases separating them. In germline, CDR1 is LNHDA, CDR2 SQIVND (reference sequence). The CDR3 contains 19 residues. Here the CDR3 reads CASSIDRGGPSPSGNTIYF. DNA of the CDR3: TGTGCCAGTAGTATAGATCGCGGGGGGCCATCCCCCTCTGGAAACACCATATATTTT. The full variable domain, completed using reference TRBV19 and TRBJ1-3, is DGGITQSPKYLFRKEGQNVTLSCEQNLNHDAMYWYRQDPGQGLRLIYYSQIVNDFQKGDIAEGYSVSREKKESFPLTVTSAQKNPTAFYLCASSIDRGGPSPSGNTIYFGEGSWLTVV.

The table lists this clone with a few counts. The chain links TRBV7-2 to TRBJ1-2; 7 nucleotides align to TRBD1. The CDR3 extends over 15 amino acids. Germline V CDR1 and CDR2: SGHTA, FQGNSA. V lost 5 bases and J lost 7; bases outside the gene matches: 13. The CDR3 spells CASSPRKGAVSGYTF. The CDR3 bases are TGTGCCAGCAGCCCCAGGAAGGGGGCTGTAAGTGGCTACACCTTC.

This sequence joins TRBV5-1 and TRBJ1-1, with no clear D. The germline CDR1 and CDR2 sequences are SGHRS and YFSETQ. The CDR3 is made up of 14 amino acids. With 1 base removed from V and 1 base from J, the gap between germline ends came to 8 bases. In DNA, the CDR3 is TGCGCCAGCAGCTTGACACCTTCGAACACTGAAGCTTTCTTT. Protein: CASSLTPSNTEAFF.

This chain joins TRBV7-6 and TRBJ2-7, with 13 bases aligning to TRBD2. The CDR3 loop spans 16 amino acids. Germline CDR1 and CDR2: SGHVS and FNYEAQ. Trimming at V came to 3 bases and at J to 0 bases, leaving 2 bases not matched to a gene. The CDR3: CASSLGTSGTSYEQYF. The CDR3 nucleotides are TGTGCCAGCAGCTTGGGGACTAGCGGGACCTCCTACGAGCAGTACTTC.